The 16 T cell receptor beta chains reported below all come from one sample, sequenced in a study of human T cells and chemical hapten exposure. Time point: patch test 3, about 24 weeks after DPC sensitization. The treatment: therapeutic diphenylcyclopropenone sensitization with weekly scalp DPC. TCRdb reanalysed the RACE reads using MiXCR and keeps one entry per CDR3 protein. The profile shows 75,000 to 90,000 distinct CDR3 sequences, 10% to 13% of them singletons. Sequencing was performed on whole blood, taken in connection with sensitization to the hapten diphenylcyclopropenone (DPC). These receptors all stem from a woman aged 50 to 65 with alopecia areata. Some clones in this sample may be carry-over from other donors' samples.

This clonotype was seen only a few times. V is TRBV14 and J is TRBJ2-1; D remains ambiguous. This CDR3 region has 14 residues. V dropped 4 bases and J dropped 7 bases, with 14 bases sitting between them. Germline V lookup: CDR1 SGHDN, CDR2 FVKESK. CDR3 sequence: CASSRASIANEQFF. DNA of the CDR3: TGTGCCAGCAGCCGTGCTAGTATCGCGAATGAGCAGTTCTTC.

This clonotype appeared a few times. CDR3 region: CSVDPADTQYF. DNA of the CDR3: TGCAGCGTTGATCCCGCAGATACGCAGTATTTT. The chain employs TRBV29-1 and TRBJ2-3; no clear D gene. Per germline, CDR1 SQVTM and CDR2 ANQGSEA. Trimming cost V 3 bases and J 4 bases, with 5 bases left between them. CDR3 size: 11 residues.

CDR3 in amino acids: CSVLSGGFGTQYF. CDR3 DNA: TGCAGCGTGCTTAGCGGGGGCTTCGGGACCCAGTACTTC. This chain joins TRBV29-1 and TRBJ2-5; 9 positions match TRBD2. Germline CDR1 is SQVTM and CDR2 is ANQGSEA. V shed 6 bases, J shed 7 bases, and the junction held 9 bases outside the gene matches. The CDR3 is 13 amino acids.

This clonotype was counted between two and nine times. CDR3 residues: CASSSGLAGGLYEQYF. As DNA, the CDR3 is TGCGCCAGCAGCTCCGGACTAGCGGGAGGCCTCTACGAGCAGTACTTC. The rearrangement joins TRBV5-1 to TRBJ2-7; 14 bases map to TRBD2. CDR1 and CDR2 (germline): SGHRS, YFSETQ. The CDR3 is 16 residues long. J lost 3 bases, V lost 3 bases, and 5 bases had no gene match.

This clonotype was seen only a few times. The rearrangement joins TRBV7-6 to TRBJ2-5; possibly TRBD2 for D (6 bases). The CDR3 extends over 14 amino acids. Germline V gene data show CDR1 as SGHVS and CDR2 as FNYEAQ. V was trimmed by 4 bases and J by 4 bases, leaving 13 bases between them. The CDR3 nucleotides are TGTGCCAGCAGCTACATACAGGAGGGAGAGACCCAGTACTTC. This codes for CASSYIQEGETQYF.

CDR3: CASSQGGAREQYF. CDR3 coding DNA: TGTGCCAGCAGCCAAGGGGGGGCGAGGGAGCAGTACTTC. J is TRBJ2-7 and V is TRBV4-2; the D call may be TRBD1 or TRBD2 (6 bases each). V was shortened by 1 base and J by 7 bases, with 11 bases between the two germline ends. The CDR3 length is 13 residues. Looked up from germline, CDR1 is LGHNA and CDR2 is YNFKEQ.

The table lists this clonotype with many counts. The rearrangement uses TRBV7-9 and TRBJ1-3; D is uncertain. The germline CDR1 and CDR2 sequences are SEHNR and FQNEAQ (reference sequence). The CDR3 runs 16 residues. Trimming stripped 1 base from V and 0 bases from J, with 10 bases between. The CDR3 DNA reads TGTGCCAGCAGCTTAGGACTGGGTGCCTCTGGAAACACCATATATTTT. Its protein is CASSLGLGASGNTIYF.

This chain joins TRBV20-1 and TRBJ1-5, with D possibly matching TRBD1 (5 bases). CDR3 length: 15 amino acids. The V end lost 4 bases, the J end lost 0 bases, and 13 bases lay between the germline ends. Germline V lookup: CDR1 DFQATT, CDR2 SNEGSKA (reference sequence). The CDR3 DNA reads as TGCAGTGCTAATCAGGGAGGGAATAGCAATCAGCCCCAGCATTTT. Translation: CSANQGGNSNQPQHF.

This clonotype has ten or more counts. The chain uses TRBV7-2 and TRBJ2-1; D possibly corresponds to TRBD2 (5 bases). The length of the CDR3 is 14 residues. Trimming removed 6 bases from V and 3 bases from J, with 12 bases in between. Germline CDR1 SGHTA, CDR2 FQGNSA. The CDR3 loop is CASSPERSYNEQFF. CDR3 DNA: TGTGCCAGCAGTCCGGAGCGGAGCTACAATGAGCAGTTCTTC. The full variable domain, rest sourced from reference TRBV7-2 and TRBJ2-1, is GAGVSQSPSNKVTEKGKDVELRCDPISGHTALYWYRQSLGQGLEFLIYFQGNSAPDKSGLPSDRFSAERTGGSVSTLTIQRTQQEDSAVYLCASSPERSYNEQFFGPGTRLTVL.

The V and J genes are TRBV20-1 and TRBJ2-3, with TRBD2 matching 9 bases. Germline-derived CDR1 and CDR2 are DFQATT and SNEGSKA (reference sequence). V lost 2 bases to trimming and J lost 6 bases; unmatched junction nucleotides: 3. The CDR3 runs 13 residues. CDR3 amino acids: CSARRLAGDTQYF. The CDR3 DNA reads as TGCAGTGCTAGACGCCTAGCGGGGGATACGCAGTATTTT.

This clonotype appeared many times. The V call is TRBV28, the J call TRBJ2-7, with D possibly TRBD1 on 6 matching bases. Germline values: CDR1 MDHEN, CDR2 SYDVKM. V was cut by 6 bases and J by 5 bases, with 17 bases left in between. CDR3 size: 14 residues. This CDR3 reads CASRTGTRGHEQYF. The CDR3, as DNA: TGTGCCAGCAGAACCGGGACAAGGGGACACGAGCAGTACTTC. Together with reference TRBV28 and TRBJ2-7, the CDR3 gives the full variable domain: DVKVTQSSRYLVKRTGEKVFLECVQDMDHENMFWYRQDPGLGLRLIYFSYDVKMKEKGDIPEGYSVSREKKERFSLILESASTNQTSMYLCASRTGTRGHEQYFGPGTRLTVT.

Here the CDR3 DNA reads TGCGCCAGCAGCTTGGGCTTGACTGCCTACGAGCAGTACTTC. It translates to CASSLGLTAYEQYF. The chain joins TRBV5-1 to TRBJ2-7; D is uncertain. V lost 0 bases to trimming and J lost 2 bases, with 9 bases between them. Germline CDR1 reads SGHRS; CDR2 reads YFSETQ. The CDR3 is 14 amino acids.

The gene calls are TRBV30 and TRBJ1-4; D is possibly TRBD1 (5 bases). This CDR3 has 15 residues. Deletions cut 5 bases from V and 0 bases from J, with 13 bases between. Per the germline V gene, CDR1 is GTSNPN and CDR2 is SVGIG (reference sequence). CDR3: CAWGPGTPTNEKLFF. CDR3 nucleotide sequence: TGTGCCTGGGGGCCTGGGACGCCAACTAATGAAAAACTGTTTTTT. The variable domain in full, with the rest retrieved from reference TRBV30 and TRBJ1-4, is SQTIHQWPATLVQPVGSPLSLECTVEGTSNPNLYWYRQAAGRGLQLLFYSVGIGQISSEVPQNLSASRPQDRQFILSSKKLLLSDSGFYLCAWGPGTPTNEKLFFGSGTQLSVL.

This clonotype has just a few counts. The rearrangement links TRBV6-2 or TRBV6-3 to TRBJ2-7, with unresolved D. V dropped 2 bases and J dropped 3 bases, with 26 bases sitting between them. The CDR3 contains 19 residues. CDR1 is MNHEY, CDR2 SVGEGT, per germline. The CDR3: CASSYDSRGLRGTVYEQYF. The CDR3, as DNA: TGTGCCAGCAGTTACGATAGTCGAGGCCTGCGAGGCACGGTCTACGAGCAGTACTTC.

CDR3 in DNA: TGTGCCAGCAGCTTTGGCCCGGACAGGGTGTACGAGCAGTACTTC. Protein sequence: CASSFGPDRVYEQYF. J is TRBJ2-7 and V is TRBV5-6, with 8 bases that match TRBD1. CDR3 length: 15 amino acids. Germline CDR1 reads SGHDT; CDR2 reads YYEEEE. V was clipped by 2 bases and J by 4 bases; unmatched bases: 8.

As concerns this clonotype: A junction end diverges from the germline sequence, so it may reflect a read error. V is TRBV7-7 and J is TRBJ2-2; no definite D call. CDR1 SSHAT and CDR2 FNYEAQ come from the germline V gene (reference sequence). The CDR3 totals 14 residues. The CDR3 loop reads CASSLGSKTGELFF. The CDR3 DNA reads TGTGCTAGCAGCTTAGGGTCGAAGACCGGGGAGCTGTTTTTT.